These 8 T cell receptor beta chains were all obtained from the same sample, sequenced in a study of T cells in Graves' hyperthyroidism and ophthalmopathy. Amplification of TCR beta CDR3 regions was performed using RNA transcripts as template. The HTBI set primed first-round TCR CDR3 RT-PCR. TCRdb redid the calling of the multiplex PCR reads with MiXCR, one entry per CDR3 protein. The profile shows fewer than 500,000 distinct CDR3 sequences, roughly 13% of them singletons. The sequenced sample consisted of blood. The receptors shown here come from a man aged 25-45 years with Graves' hyperthyroidism that later progressed to Graves' ophthalmopathy.

This chain uses TRBV5-1 with TRBJ1-1; possible D gene TRBD1, 5 bases. Germline CDR1 and CDR2: SGHRS and YFSETQ. V shed 0 bases and J shed 12 bases, with 9 bases lying between them. The CDR3 covers 11 residues. The CDR3 DNA reads TGCGCCAGCAGCTTGGGGGGGACGCCTTTCTTT. Its translation is CASSLGGTPFF.

This chain uses TRBV11-2 with TRBJ2-5; 8 bases agree with TRBD2. The CDR3 totals 15 residues. Germline-derived CDR1 and CDR2 are SGHAT and FQNNGV. V dropped 4 bases and J dropped 2; count of bases not matched to a gene: 6. For the CDR3, the DNA is TGTGCCAGCAGCTGGGAAGGACTAGCTCAAGAGACCCAGTACTTC. Its translation is CASSWEGLAQETQYF.

CDR3 protein: CASSRVSIQETQYF. Here the CDR3 DNA reads TGTGCCAGTAGCCGGGTGTCAATCCAAGAGACCCAGTACTTC. The V gene is TRBV19, the J gene TRBJ2-5, with D unclear. Germline V gives CDR1 LNHDA, CDR2 SQIVND (reference sequence). Trimming cost V 6 bases and J 1 base, with 12 bases left between them. This CDR3 spans 14 amino acids.

This clonotype was recorded a few times. The rearrangement joins TRBV7-9 to TRBJ2-7, with D perhaps matching TRBD2 (7 bases). CDR3 length: 14 residues. V dropped 0 bases and J dropped 7 bases, with 13 bases sitting between them. Germline V gene sequence: CDR1 SEHNR, CDR2 FQNEAQ (reference sequence). CDR3 sequence reads: CASSLAGGAWEQYF. The CDR3 DNA reads as TGTGCCAGCAGCTTAGCGGGGGGGGCTTGGGAGCAGTACTTC.

This clonotype was detected many times. The rearrangement joins TRBV12-3 or TRBV12-4 to TRBJ2-3, with 9 bases fitting TRBD2. This CDR3 is 16 amino acids long. Unmatched junction bases numbered 11, after V lost 6 bases and J lost 4 bases. The CDR3 region is CASSRWRGGGADTQYF. In DNA form, the CDR3 reads TGTGCCAGCAGCCGCTGGCGGGGGGGAGGCGCAGATACGCAGTATTTT.

This clonotype came up many times. J is TRBJ1-6 and V is TRBV12-3 or TRBV12-4; a weak D match, TRBD1 (5 bases). The ends were cut back, 6 bases at V and 0 bases at J, with 15 bases in the middle. The CDR3 covers 17 residues. The CDR3 DNA reads as TGTGCCAGCAGCTTCGAGGGGCTGAGCTCCTATAATTCACCCCTCCACTTT. Amino acid sequence: CASSFEGLSSYNSPLHF.

This clonotype was counted between two and nine times. This chain uses TRBV29-1 with TRBJ1-6; the match to TRBD1 covers 7 bases. CDR1 and CDR2 (germline): SQVTM, ANQGSEA. The CDR3 totals 12 residues. Germline trimming cut 7 bases from V and 6 bases from J; bases unmatched to any gene: 3. CDR3 nucleotides: TGCAGCGCCGGGGACAGTAATTCACCCCTCCACTTT. Encoded protein: CSAGDSNSPLHF. Full variable domain (remainder filled in from reference TRBV29-1 and TRBJ1-6): SAVISQKPSRDICQRGTSLTIQCQVDSQVTMMFWYRQQPGQSLTLIATANQGSEATYESGFVIDKFPISRPNLTFSTLTVSNMSPEDSSIYLCSAGDSNSPLHFGNGTRLTVT.

There are many counts of this clonotype. The V and J genes are TRBV30 and TRBJ1-1; unclear D gene. The germline V gene has CDR1 GTSNPN and CDR2 SVGIG (reference sequence). CDR3 length: 15 amino acids. The V end was cut by 2 bases, the J end by 6 bases, with 19 bases between. The CDR3 spells CAWSPPWDPGAEAFF. The CDR3 nucleotides read TGTGCCTGGAGTCCACCCTGGGATCCCGGGGCTGAAGCTTTCTTT. The full variable domain, with the rest looked up from reference TRBV30 and TRBJ1-1, is SQTIHQWPATLVQPVGSPLSLECTVEGTSNPNLYWYRQAAGRGLQLLFYSVGIGQISSEVPQNLSASRPQDRQFILSSKKLLLSDSGFYLCAWSPPWDPGAEAFFGQGTRLTVV.